These 32 T cell receptor beta chains originate from one sample sequenced in a study of blood T cell repertoires in COVID-19. Clones were sequenced by immunoSEQ multiplex PCR, and TCRdb holds only the in-frame ones, with some missing. This table has a few hundred thousand clones, 80% to 90% appearing once. Source material: peripheral blood. Receptors originate from a woman aged 40 to 50 who had recovered from COVID-19.

The gene calls are TRBV28 and TRBJ2-7, with 7 bases that match TRBD2. The CDR3 consists of 14 residues. J lost 5 bases, V lost 5 bases, and 9 bases had no gene match. CDR1 is MDHEN, CDR2 SYDVKM, per germline. This CDR3 reads CASSPRGGVDEQYF. CDR3 sequence (DNA): TGTGCCAGCAGTCCCCGGGGAGGGGTTGACGAGCAGTACTTC.

V and J are TRBV4-1 and TRBJ1-1; perhaps TRBD1 as D (6 bases). This CDR3 spans 15 amino acids. CDR1 is MGHRA and CDR2 is YSYEKL in the germline V gene. V lost 3 bases to trimming and J lost 1 base, with 12 bases between them. This CDR3 reads CASSHDYRENTEAFF. CDR3 coding DNA: TGCGCCAGCAGCCATGATTACAGGGAGAACACTGAAGCTTTCTTT.

The chain has TRBV21-1 and TRBJ2-7; TRBD2 is taken as the D call from the table, unchecked against the DNA. TRBV21-1 is listed as a pseudogene. The CDR3 contains 20 residues. CDR3 region: CASSKKYKKNPLTSEDEQYV. The CDR3 DNA follows: TGTGCCAGCAGCAAAAAATACAAAAAAAACCCACTGACTAGCGAGGACGAGCAGTACGTC.

The gene calls are TRBV5-4 and TRBJ2-3; weak D call: TRBD2 (5 bases). This CDR3 has 15 amino acids. CDR1 is SGHNT and CDR2 is YYREEE in the germline V gene (reference sequence). V lost 2 bases, J lost 4 bases, and 14 bases lay in between. The CDR3 bases are TGTGCCAGCAGCTTAGGAAATAGCGCAGCAGATACGCAGTATTTT. This codes for CASSLGNSAADTQYF.

This clone was detected only once. This chain's CDR3 is CSVRTLQETQYF. The CDR3, as DNA: TGCAGCGTGCGGACTCTCCAAGAGACCCAGTACTTC. This chain uses TRBV29-1 with TRBJ2-5, with D possibly being TRBD2 (5 bases). This CDR3 comprises 12 residues. From germline, CDR1 is SQVTM and CDR2 ANQGSEA. The V end lost 6 bases, the J end lost 1 base, and 9 bases lay between the germline ends.

The chain carries TRBV7-9 and TRBJ1-2; 8 bases map to TRBD1. J gave up 4 bases and V 3 bases, and 7 bases lay outside the gene matches. This CDR3 is built from 15 residues. Germline V gene sequence: CDR1 SEHNR, CDR2 FQNEAQ (reference sequence). The CDR3 DNA reads as TGTGCCAGCAGCTTGGAACAGGGGGTGGTCTATGGCTACACCTTC. Residues: CASSLEQGVVYGYTF. Full variable domain (remainder filled in from reference TRBV7-9 and TRBJ1-2): DTGVSQNPRHKITKRGQNVTFRCDPISEHNRLYWYRQTLGQGPEFLTYFQNEAQLEKSRLLSDRFSAERPKGSFSTLEIQRTEQGDSAMYLCASSLEQGVVYGYTFGSGTRLTVV.

This chain joins TRBV2 and TRBJ1-6; possible D gene TRBD1, 5 bases. CDR1 and CDR2 from the germline V gene are SNHLY and FYNNEI. The CDR3 loop spans 16 amino acids. The V end was cut by 6 bases, the J end by 9 bases, with 21 bases between. The DNA for the CDR3 is TGTGCCAGCAGCCGAGAGGTTTCACCTAGGGGTTCACCCCTCCACTTT. This codes for CASSREVSPRGSPLHF.

J is TRBJ1-4 and V is TRBV2; D gene unclear. Germline V gives CDR1 SNHLY, CDR2 FYNNEI. The CDR3 has 15 residues. V was trimmed by 2 bases and J by 5 bases, leaving 12 bases between them. Here the CDR3 reads CASSELGRTNEKLFF. The CDR3 bases are TGTGCCAGCAGTGAATTGGGCAGAACAAATGAAAAACTGTTTTTT.

The chain joins TRBV29-1 to TRBJ1-2; D possibly corresponds to TRBD1 (6 bases). CDR3 size: 13 residues. Trimming took 6 bases from V and 3 from J, leaving 14 bases between them. CDR1 and CDR2 (germline): SQVTM, ANQGSEA. The CDR3 protein is CSVWTAQDYGYTF. CDR3 in DNA: TGCAGCGTGTGGACAGCTCAGGACTATGGCTACACCTTC. The full variable domain, in which reference TRBV29-1 and TRBJ1-2 provide the parts outside the CDR3, is SAVISQKPSRDICQRGTSLTIQCQVDSQVTMMFWYRQQPGQSLTLIATANQGSEATYESGFVIDKFPISRPNLTFSTLTVSNMSPEDSSIYLCSVWTAQDYGYTFGSGTRLTVV.

This clone was seen a single time. V gene TRBV4-1 combines with J gene TRBJ2-1, with D possibly being TRBD2 (6 bases). CDR3 length: 16 amino acids. Germline-derived CDR1 and CDR2 are MGHRA and YSYEKL. Trimming shortened V by 3 bases and J by 0 bases, and 12 bases separated the two germline ends. CDR3 sequence (DNA): TGCGCCAGCAGCCATCACCGGGACTTCTCCTACAATGAGCAGTTCTTC. Amino acid sequence: CASSHHRDFSYNEQFF.

This clone was seen a single time. The V gene is TRBV6-5, the J gene TRBJ2-5; TRBD1 matches at 10 bases. CDR1 and CDR2 from the germline V gene are MNHEY and SVGAGI. This CDR3 has 13 residues. V gave up 6 bases and J gave up 7 bases; unmatched junction bases: 5. The CDR3 bases are TGTGCCAGCAGCCTGGGACAGGGGACGACCCAGTACTTC. This gives the protein CASSLGQGTTQYF.

The chain joins TRBV7-9 to TRBJ1-1; no definite D call. The CDR3 has 14 amino acids. CDR1 is SEHNR and CDR2 is FQNEAQ in the germline V gene (reference sequence). The V end was cut by 2 bases, the J end by 0 bases, with 7 bases between. CDR3 sequence: CASSLTAMNTEAFF. CDR3 in DNA: TGTGCCAGCAGCTTAACAGCCATGAACACTGAAGCTTTCTTT.

With respect to this clone: Mismatch with germline at one junction end may stem from a read error. This rearrangement joins TRBV5-4 to TRBJ2-7; a weak D match, TRBD1 (8 bases). Per the germline V gene, CDR1 is SGHNT and CDR2 is YYREEE (reference sequence). There are 14 residues in the CDR3. The CDR3 loop is CASSLGQGGFSPSF. The CDR3 coding sequence is TGTGCCAGCAGCTTAGGACAGGGAGGGTTTTCTCCTTCTTTC.

The rearrangement uses TRBV5-4 and TRBJ2-3, with D perhaps TRBD1 (6 bases). V shed 7 bases and J shed 1 base, with 16 bases lying between them. The germline V gene encodes CDR1 SGHNT and CDR2 YYREEE (reference sequence). The CDR3 spans 15 residues. For the CDR3, the DNA is TGTGCCAGCCGCCCCGAGGGGGTAGGCACAGATACGCAGTATTTT. This codes for CASRPEGVGTDTQYF.

The chain couples TRBV7-2 to TRBJ2-3; D might be TRBD1 (7 bases). Germline values: CDR1 SGHTA, CDR2 FQGNSA. The germline V and J ends were trimmed by 3 bases and 4 bases, with 17 bases remaining between them. This CDR3 has 16 residues. This chain's CDR3 is CASSLGARGTADTQYF. CDR3 bases: TGTGCCAGCAGCTTGGGCGCGCGCGGGACAGCAGATACGCAGTATTTT.

The chain employs TRBV10-3 and TRBJ1-1, with a possible D match to TRBD1 (6 bases). Between the trimmed V and J ends, which lost 3 bases and 1 base, there was a span of 9 bases. From germline, CDR1 is ENHRY and CDR2 SYGVKD. This CDR3 region has 14 residues. As DNA, the CDR3 is TGTGCCATCAGTGAATCCAGGGGGAACACTGAAGCTTTCTTT. Its translation is CAISESRGNTEAFF.

This clone was counted a single time. The chain carries TRBV9 and TRBJ2-2, with TRBD2 matching over 15 bases. V was clipped by 3 bases and J by 4 bases; unmatched bases: 10. This CDR3 has 19 amino acids. The germline V gene has CDR1 SGDLS and CDR2 YYNGEE. CDR3 sequence: CASSAWTSGRAQGTGELFF. The DNA of the CDR3 is TGTGCCAGCAGCGCTTGGACTAGCGGGAGGGCCCAAGGCACCGGGGAGCTGTTTTTT.

The chain has TRBV10-3 and TRBJ2-3; a possible D gene is TRBD2 (6 bases). The CDR3 length is 15 residues. V shed 8 bases and J shed 0 bases, with 15 bases lying between them. Germline CDR1 reads ENHRY; CDR2 reads SYGVKD. The CDR3 sequence is CAIRRGLTSTDTQYF. The CDR3 nucleotides read TGTGCCATCCGACGGGGACTCACTAGCACAGATACGCAGTATTTT.

This sequence joins TRBV19 and TRBJ1-2; TRBD1 is a possible D gene (6 bases). V lost 8 bases and J 1 base, leaving 14 bases between the germline ends. The CDR3 runs to 14 residues. Germline V gene sequence: CDR1 LNHDA, CDR2 SQIVND (reference sequence). The DNA for the CDR3 is TGTGCCAGTGGTCGGGACAACTATAACTATGGCTACACCTTC. It yields the protein CASGRDNYNYGYTF. Together with reference TRBV19 and TRBJ1-2, the CDR3 gives the full variable domain: DGGITQSPKYLFRKEGQNVTLSCEQNLNHDAMYWYRQDPGQGLRLIYYSQIVNDFQKGDIAEGYSVSREKKESFPLTVTSAQKNPTAFYLCASGRDNYNYGYTFGSGTRLTVV.

This clone showed up many times. This rearrangement joins TRBV14 to TRBJ1-4; 7 nucleotides match TRBD1. In germline, CDR1 is SGHDN, CDR2 FVKESK. V gave up 0 bases and J gave up 6 bases; unmatched junction bases: 4. The length of the CDR3 is 15 residues. CDR3 loop: CASSQEQGRYEKLFF. CDR3 nucleotide sequence: TGTGCCAGCAGCCAAGAACAGGGGCGATATGAAAAACTGTTTTTT.

The V gene is TRBV5-1, the J gene TRBJ2-1, with 12 nucleotides matching TRBD2. The junction had 6 bases not matched to a gene; V was cut back by 4 bases and J by 7 bases. This CDR3 has 15 amino acids. Germline loops: CDR1 SGHRS, CDR2 YFSETQ. DNA of the CDR3: TGCGCCAGCAGCGCTCTAGCGGGAGGGCCTAATGAGCAGTTCTTC. This translates into CASSALAGGPNEQFF.

The chain uses TRBV19 and TRBJ1-2; 9 nucleotides align to TRBD1. The length of the CDR3 is 15 residues. With V trimmed by 0 bases and J by 8 bases, 7 bases remained unmatched. Germline V gene data show CDR1 as LNHDA and CDR2 as SQIVND (reference sequence). The CDR3 reads CASSIDTGGAWGYTF. The CDR3 nucleotides read TGTGCCAGTAGTATAGACACAGGGGGCGCGTGGGGCTACACCTTC. Looking up the rest from reference TRBV19 and TRBJ1-2 gives the full variable domain: DGGITQSPKYLFRKEGQNVTLSCEQNLNHDAMYWYRQDPGQGLRLIYYSQIVNDFQKGDIAEGYSVSREKKESFPLTVTSAQKNPTAFYLCASSIDTGGAWGYTFGSGTRLTVV.

The V call is TRBV6-5, the J call TRBJ1-1; D is perhaps TRBD1 (5 bases). V lost 6 bases, J lost 4 bases, and 12 bases lay in between. Germline CDR1 and CDR2: MNHEY and SVGAGI. The CDR3 extends over 13 amino acids. CDR3 residues: CASSPPTATEAFF. The CDR3 nucleotides are TGTGCCAGCAGCCCACCGACAGCCACTGAAGCTTTCTTT.

V is TRBV7-2 and J is TRBJ2-7; D gene uncertain. The CDR3 length is 16 residues. Germline values: CDR1 SGHTA, CDR2 FQGNSA. V shed 6 bases and J shed 0 bases, with 18 bases lying between them. CDR3 sequence (DNA): TGTGCCAGCAGGCCCCGCCCTGGCCCTAGCTCCTACGAGCAGTACGTC. Translated, it gives CASRPRPGPSSYEQYV.

The CDR3 loop reads CASGLYLAQYF. The CDR3, as DNA: TGTGCTAGTGGTTTATATCTTGCGCAGTATTTT. V gene TRBV12-5 combines with J gene TRBJ2-3, with D hard to call. The CDR3 is 11 amino acids. Germline V CDR1 and CDR2: LGHNT, FRNRAP. The ends were cut back, 3 bases at V and 10 bases at J, with 8 bases in the middle.

This clone has a single count. The V call is TRBV10-3, the J call TRBJ1-4; the D gene is possibly TRBD1 (6 bases). The germline V gene has CDR1 ENHRY and CDR2 SYGVKD. Trimming left V 0 bases short and J 7 bases short, with 9 bases between. This CDR3 has 14 amino acids. The CDR3 sequence: CAISESTGPEKLFF. CDR3 bases: TGTGCCATCAGTGAGTCGACAGGCCCTGAAAAACTGTTTTTT.

A word on this clone: The CDR3 ends on some other residue instead of the conserved phenylalanine or tryptophan, so this is likely a read error. It is unclear where the CDR3 begins or ends on the DNA, so no DNA is shown, and the CDR3 is as TCRdb lists it. V usage is TRBV5-4 and J usage is TRBJ2-7; the D call of TRBD1 is as the table states it, not checked on the DNA. CDR1 is SGHNT, CDR2 YYREEE, per germline (reference sequence). The CDR3 extends over 10 residues, inclusive of both ends. The CDR3 reads CASSPDRGGL.

The chain carries TRBV6-2 or TRBV6-3 and TRBJ2-3; 8 bases fit TRBD2. The CDR3 spans 16 residues. V was clipped by 6 bases and J by 5 bases; unmatched bases: 13. Germline V gives CDR1 MNHEY, CDR2 SVGEGT. The CDR3 loop is CASSTLTSVLLDTQYF. CDR3 sequence (DNA): TGTGCCAGCAGCACTTTGACTAGCGTCTTATTAGATACGCAGTATTTT.

The chain carries TRBV7-2 and TRBJ1-2; 8 nucleotides match TRBD1. V was pared by 5 bases and J by 2 bases, with 7 bases of the junction left unmatched. Germline V gene lookup returns CDR1 SGHTA and CDR2 FQGNSA. This CDR3 spans 15 amino acids. This chain's CDR3 is CASSPQGAENYGYTF. The CDR3 nucleotides are TGTGCCAGCAGCCCCCAGGGGGCAGAGAACTATGGCTACACCTTC. The full variable domain, its missing parts supplied by reference TRBV7-2 and TRBJ1-2, is GAGVSQSPSNKVTEKGKDVELRCDPISGHTALYWYRQSLGQGLEFLIYFQGNSAPDKSGLPSDRFSAERTGGSVSTLTIQRTQQEDSAVYLCASSPQGAENYGYTFGSGTRLTVV.

This chain uses TRBV5-1 with TRBJ1-6, with 7 bases lining up with TRBD1. There are 15 residues in the CDR3. Germline trimming cut 4 bases from V and 3 bases from J; bases unmatched to any gene: 4. Per germline, CDR1 SGHRS and CDR2 YFSETQ. CDR3 sequence reads: CASSPGTDYNSPLHF. The DNA of the CDR3 is TGCGCCAGCAGCCCTGGGACAGACTATAATTCACCCCTCCACTTT.

DNA for the CDR3: TGTGCCAGCAGCTTAGCAAACAGATACTATGGCTACACCTTC. Amino acid sequence: CASSLANRYYGYTF. The genes are TRBV7-2 and TRBJ1-2; no firm D call. Germline values: CDR1 SGHTA, CDR2 FQGNSA. V gave up 0 bases and J gave up 3 bases, with 8 bases separating them. There are 14 residues in the CDR3. The full variable domain, with the rest looked up from reference TRBV7-2 and TRBJ1-2, is GAGVSQSPSNKVTEKGKDVELRCDPISGHTALYWYRQSLGQGLEFLIYFQGNSAPDKSGLPSDRFSAERTGGSVSTLTIQRTQQEDSAVYLCASSLANRYYGYTFGSGTRLTVV.

This clone was counted once. The chain has TRBV9 and TRBJ2-5, with TRBD2 matching over 9 bases. V shed 0 bases and J 7 bases; nucleotides not matched to a gene: 7. Germline V gene data show CDR1 as SGDLS and CDR2 as YYNGEE. This CDR3 is 15 amino acids long. The chain's CDR3 is CASSVGGSGGGTQYF. In nucleotides, the CDR3 is TGTGCCAGCAGCGTAGGAGGTAGCGGGGGAGGGACCCAGTACTTC.